This T cell receptor beta chain was sequenced for a study of blood T cell repertoires in COVID-19. At the level of the study: Two consecutive negative NP/OP PCR tests, clearance, or resolved symptoms defined Cohort 3 recovery. Samples representing acute and convalescent COVID-19 were sourced from the United States, Italy and Spain.

Participant reports of clinical history set cohort assignment. Sequenced by immunoSEQ multiplex PCR; TCRdb stores in-frame clones only, minus some. The repertoire holds 200,000 to 250,000 clones, with about 86% as singletons. CDR1 and CDR2 from the germline V gene are SEHNR and FQNEAQ (reference sequence). The CDR3 is 16 residues long. The ends lost 4 bases at V and 2 bases at J; junction bases unmatched: 6. Source material: PBMCs or T cells enriched from blood (not recorded which). This clonotype originated in a woman between 50 and 59 years old in a cohort exposed to, infected with or recovered from COVID-19 (not recorded which). The chain combines TRBV7-9 with TRBJ2-3; 10 bases are shared with TRBD1. CDR3 DNA sequence: TGTGCCAGCAGCTACCCGACAGGGGGCGCCACAGATACGCAGTATTTT. Translated: CASSYPTGGATDTQYF.